The present entry profiles one TCR beta chain with its context. TCRdb's copy holds only in-frame clones and misses some; the assay was immunoSEQ multiplex PCR. The sample has over 200,000 clones, over 75% seen once. Germline loops: CDR1 LNHDA, CDR2 SQIVND (reference sequence). The CDR3 loop spans 18 amino acids. V shed 3 bases, J shed 0 bases, and the junction held 6 bases outside the gene matches. This specimen belongs to a study of blood T cell repertoires in COVID-19. Whole-study context: From T cells, B-cell-depleted T cells, or PBMCs came the material, which was cDNA or gDNA.

The rearrangement joins TRBV19 to TRBJ2-7; 15 positions agree with TRBD2. The source of this sequence is a young woman who had been exposed to COVID-19. Material: PBMCs or T cells enriched from blood (not recorded which). The CDR3 protein is CASSIAGLAGGVSYEQYF. CDR3 nucleotides: TGTGCCAGTAGTATTGCGGGACTAGCGGGAGGCGTCTCCTACGAGCAGTACTTC.